This T cell receptor (beta chain) stems from a study of blood T cell repertoires in COVID-19. The wider study: Samples representing acute and convalescent COVID-19 were sourced from the United States, Italy and Spain. PBMCs, B-cell-depleted T cells, or T cells were the source of the cDNA or gDNA that made up the material.

The cohort comprised adults aged about 18 to 90 years residing in 20 to 30 US areas. Under the authors' procedure: For nucleated cells, counts were estimated from reference gene primer amplification. TCRdb's table, derived via immunoSEQ multiplex PCR, lists solely in-frame clones and lacks some. D and trimming were read from the DNA, whereas the V and J calls and clone size are those reported in that table. The sample has about 140,000 clones; more than 70% are singletons. V lost 6 bases, J lost 5 bases, and 7 bases stayed unmatched. The CDR3 has 13 residues. Germline CDR1 MDHEN, CDR2 SYDVKM. Source material: PBMCs or T cells enriched from blood (not recorded which). The chain has TRBV28 and TRBJ2-7; 7 nucleotides line up with TRBD2. This sequence originates from a man aged 40-50 years with acute COVID-19. CDR3 in DNA: TGTGCCAGCAGACTGCGGGGGTACGACGAGCAGTACTTC. Translating it yields CASRLRGYDEQYF.